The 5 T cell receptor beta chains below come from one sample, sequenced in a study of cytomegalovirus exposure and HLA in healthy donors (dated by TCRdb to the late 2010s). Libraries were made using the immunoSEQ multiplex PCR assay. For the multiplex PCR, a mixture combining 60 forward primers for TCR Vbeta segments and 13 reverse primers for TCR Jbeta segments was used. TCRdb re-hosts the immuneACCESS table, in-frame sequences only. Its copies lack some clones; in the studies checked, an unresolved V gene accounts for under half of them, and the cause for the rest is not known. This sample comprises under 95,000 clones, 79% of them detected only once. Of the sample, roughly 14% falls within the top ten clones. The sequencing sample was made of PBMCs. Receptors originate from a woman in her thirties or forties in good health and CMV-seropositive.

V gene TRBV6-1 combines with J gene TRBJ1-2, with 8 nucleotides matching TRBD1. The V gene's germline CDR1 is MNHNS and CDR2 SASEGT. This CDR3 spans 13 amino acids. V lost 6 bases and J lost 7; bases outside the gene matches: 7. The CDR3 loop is CASRETGEGGYTF. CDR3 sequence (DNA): TGTGCCAGCAGGGAGACAGGGGAGGGTGGCTACACCTTC.

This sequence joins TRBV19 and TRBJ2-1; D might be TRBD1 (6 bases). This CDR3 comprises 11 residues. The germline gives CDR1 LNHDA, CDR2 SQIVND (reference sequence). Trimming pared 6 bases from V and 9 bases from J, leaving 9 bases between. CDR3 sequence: CASRWGREQFF. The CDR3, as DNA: TGTGCCAGTAGGTGGGGGCGTGAGCAGTTCTTC.

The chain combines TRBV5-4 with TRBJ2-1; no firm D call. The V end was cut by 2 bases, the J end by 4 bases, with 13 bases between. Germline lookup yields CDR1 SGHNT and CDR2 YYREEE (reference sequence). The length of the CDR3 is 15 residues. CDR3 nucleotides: TGTGCCAGCAGCTTTGAACACGTTCAGTACAATGAGCAGTTCTTC. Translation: CASSFEHVQYNEQFF.

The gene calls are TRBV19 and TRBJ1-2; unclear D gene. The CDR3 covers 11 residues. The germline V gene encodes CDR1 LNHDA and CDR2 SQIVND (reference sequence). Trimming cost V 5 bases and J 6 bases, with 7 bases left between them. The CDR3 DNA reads TGTGCCAGTAGTCTGGGAGATGGCTACACCTTC. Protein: CASSLGDGYTF.

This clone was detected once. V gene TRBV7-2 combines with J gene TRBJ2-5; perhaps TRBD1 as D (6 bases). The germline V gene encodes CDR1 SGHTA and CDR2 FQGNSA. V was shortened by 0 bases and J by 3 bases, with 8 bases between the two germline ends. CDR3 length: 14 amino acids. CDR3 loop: CASSLARDKETQYF. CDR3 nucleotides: TGTGCCAGCAGCTTAGCCCGGGACAAAGAGACCCAGTACTTC.